The 10 T cell receptor beta chains listed next were all sequenced from one sample in a study of cytomegalovirus exposure and HLA in healthy donors. Researchers ran the PCR with 60 Vbeta and 13 Jbeta primers. Only in-frame clones appear in the TCRdb table, and some are missing; sequencing was by immunoSEQ multiplex PCR. The sample includes under 200,000 clones, roughly four fifths seen only once; the top ten take approximately 2%. Input material: PBMCs. The origin of the receptors is a woman aged 25 to 39 in good health and CMV-seropositive.

The chain carries TRBV7-2 and TRBJ2-5, with 16 bases that match TRBD2. Germline values: CDR1 SGHTA, CDR2 FQGNSA. V was pared by 5 bases and J by 5 bases, with 8 bases of the junction left unmatched. CDR3 size: 17 residues. The CDR3 nucleotides are TGTGCCAGCAGCCTCGGGACTAGCGGGGGGGCAGGGGAGACCCAGTACTTC. It codes for CASSLGTSGGAGETQYF.

With regard to this clone: Germline and junction disagree at one end, which may indicate a read error. This chain joins TRBV4-3 and TRBJ2-6, with TRBD1 matching over 8 bases. This CDR3 region has 17 residues. Per the germline V gene, CDR1 is LGHNA and CDR2 is YSLEER. DNA of the CDR3: TGCGTCAGCAGCCAAGATCAGGGGGCAGGTGGGGCCAACGTCCTGACTTTC. This encodes CVSSQDQGAGGANVLTF.

The V and J genes are TRBV6-1 and TRBJ2-1; 9 bases line up with TRBD2. The V gene's germline CDR1 is MNHNS and CDR2 SASEGT. The CDR3 runs 17 residues. The V and J ends lost 4 bases and 8 bases, in that order; junction bases with no gene match: 15. The CDR3 DNA follows: TGTGCCAGCAGTGTCGCTAGCGGGGAGTTACCTCTCCATGAGCAGTTCTTC. Translated: CASSVASGELPLHEQFF.

V gene TRBV7-9 combines with J gene TRBJ1-2; no clear D gene. The ends were cut back, 1 base at V and 8 bases at J, with 11 bases in the middle. Germline V CDR1 and CDR2: SEHNR, FQNEAQ (reference sequence). CDR3 length: 13 residues. The CDR3 is CASSLGGVRGYTF. As DNA, the CDR3 is TGTGCCAGCAGCTTAGGCGGCGTCCGAGGCTACACCTTC.

The V gene is TRBV27, the J gene TRBJ2-2, with D perhaps matching TRBD2 (5 bases). The CDR3 contains 16 residues. From germline, CDR1 is MNHEY and CDR2 SMNVEV (reference sequence). V was clipped by 8 bases and J by 4 bases, with 20 bases between them. The CDR3, as DNA: TGTGCCAGCGAAAGGACTGTGGATCTAATCACCGGGGAGCTGTTTTTT. This gives the protein CASERTVDLITGELFF.

J is TRBJ1-2 and V is TRBV28; 12 nucleotides agree with TRBD1. Germline assignment: CDR1 MDHEN and CDR2 SYDVKM. V shed 3 bases, J shed 7 bases, and the junction held 12 bases outside the gene matches. The CDR3 is made up of 17 amino acids. The DNA for the CDR3 is TGTGCCAGCAGTTTCGTAGCCGGGACAGGGGGCCGGGGTGGCTACACCTTC. Encoded protein: CASSFVAGTGGRGGYTF.

The gene calls are TRBV28 and TRBJ1-1, with TRBD1 matching over 7 bases. The junction had 9 bases not matched to a gene; V was cut back by 1 base and J by 1 base. Germline CDR1 reads MDHEN; CDR2 reads SYDVKM. The CDR3 loop spans 17 amino acids. Here the CDR3 reads CASSLSTGVIRNTEAFF. CDR3 sequence (DNA): TGTGCCAGCAGTTTATCCACAGGGGTCATCCGGAACACTGAAGCTTTCTTT.

V is TRBV6-5 and J is TRBJ2-7, with 10 bases lining up with TRBD1. Per germline, CDR1 MNHEY and CDR2 SVGAGI. Trimming took 5 bases from V and 6 from J; bases not matched to a gene: 4. The CDR3 consists of 13 residues. The CDR3 coding sequence is TGTGCCAGCAGTGCTGACAGGGGGCTCGAGCAGTACTTC. Translating gives CASSADRGLEQYF.

This sequence joins TRBV4-1 and TRBJ1-6; no reliable D call. The CDR3 covers 17 residues. Germline-derived CDR1 and CDR2 are MGHRA and YSYEKL. V was pared by 1 base and J by 0 bases, with 10 bases between. For the CDR3, the DNA is TGCGCCAGCAGCCAAGGGGAGAGTGGCTCCTATAATTCACCCCTCCACTTT. Translation: CASSQGESGSYNSPLHF.

V is TRBV5-1 and J is TRBJ2-5; 11 nucleotides agree with TRBD2. The germline CDR1 and CDR2 sequences are SGHRS and YFSETQ. The J segment lost 5 bases and the V segment lost 5 bases, leaving 5 bases of the junction unmatched. The CDR3 loop spans 14 amino acids. The CDR3 protein is CASSIAGGPETQYF. CDR3 in DNA: TGCGCCAGCAGTATAGCGGGAGGGCCGGAGACCCAGTACTTC.